The entry below gives a single T cell receptor (beta chain) sequence along with its context. Its antigen remains unidentified. A read error may produce the germline difference seen at one junction end. This record comes from a study of T cells in Graves' hyperthyroidism and ophthalmopathy. Points from the study as a whole: Model output signaled ophthalmopathy a median 6.5 months ahead of onset. Most clonotypes that expanded in the thyroid above 0.001 also showed up in blood. Classification by a 13 V-J model distinguished ophthalmopathy from stable hyperthyroidism.

RNA transcripts yielded amplified TCR beta CDR3 regions. During a first-round RT-PCR of the TCR CDR3, the HTBI primer set was used. TCRdb reprocessed the multiplex PCR reads with MiXCR, giving one entry per CDR3 protein. The table lists under 600,000 distinct CDR3 sequences, about a sixth of them singletons. The TCR originated in a woman in her thirties or forties with Graves' ophthalmopathy. Sequencing was performed on blood.

CDR3 bases: TGTGCCAGCAGCAGACAGCTTCTGAATTCACCCCTCCACTTT. Translated: CASSRQLLNSPLHF. The gene calls are TRBV5-1 and TRBJ1-6; a weak D match, TRBD1 (5 bases). Germline lookup yields CDR1 SGHRS and CDR2 YFSETQ. The CDR3 has 14 amino acids.